This entry lists 12 T cell receptor beta chains sequenced from one sample in a study of identical twins. TCRdb used MiXCR to reprocess the 5' RACE reads, holding one entry per CDR3 protein. The top ten clones hold over 0.25% of a sample with some 1,700,000 distinct CDR3 sequences, roughly a third of them seen once. The sequencing sample was made of cord blood. The source is a newborn girl in good health.

This clonotype was counted only a few times. The chain carries TRBV30 and TRBJ1-2, with a possible D match to TRBD1 (5 bases). The V end lost 3 bases, the J end lost 8 bases, and 10 bases lay between the germline ends. The CDR3 has 11 amino acids. Germline V lookup: CDR1 GTSNPN, CDR2 SVGIG (reference sequence). CDR3: CAWRRSGGYTF. The CDR3 nucleotides are TGTGCCTGGAGGAGATCAGGGGGCTACACCTTC.

This clonotype has just one count. The chain joins TRBV7-2 to TRBJ2-5; D perhaps matches TRBD1 (6 bases). The ends were cut back, 5 bases at V and 4 bases at J, with 20 bases in the middle. The CDR3 consists of 16 residues. Germline CDR1 is SGHTA and CDR2 is FQGNSA. The CDR3 coding sequence is TGTGCCAGCAGCCCGCGCGGAGCAGGGGTGAGAGAGACCCAGTACTTC. Encoded protein: CASSPRGAGVRETQYF.

This chain links TRBV20-1 with TRBJ2-1, with D perhaps assigned TRBD1 or TRBD2 (6 bases each). The CDR3 length is 14 residues. Looked up from germline, CDR1 is DFQATT and CDR2 is SNEGSKA (reference sequence). Trimming took 6 bases from V and 8 from J, leaving 20 bases between them. The CDR3 DNA reads as TGCAGTGCCTTCGGAGGGGGGAGAGGATATGAGCAGTTCTTC. Its translation is CSAFGGGRGYEQFF.

This clonotype was detected only once. The rearrangement links TRBV6-5 to TRBJ1-2, with D perhaps matching TRBD1 (5 bases). This CDR3 is built from 16 residues. The V gene's germline CDR1 is MNHEY and CDR2 SVGAGI. V lost 2 bases to trimming and J lost 3 bases, with 16 bases between them. The CDR3 protein is CASSYRPQGSYYGYTF. Here the CDR3 DNA reads TGTGCCAGCAGTTACCGACCCCAGGGCTCCTACTATGGCTACACCTTC.

The rearrangement uses TRBV19 and TRBJ2-3; the match to TRBD1 covers 7 bases. The CDR3 length is 14 residues. CDR1 and CDR2 from the germline V gene are LNHDA and SQIVND (reference sequence). V shed 7 bases and J 6 bases; nucleotides not matched to a gene: 10. CDR3 DNA: TGTGCCAGTACCAATAGAGGGGGCCCCGATACGCAGTATTTT. Protein: CASTNRGGPDTQYF.

In this sample, this clonotype turned up a few times. The chain is built from TRBV10-1 and TRBJ2-7; 8 positions agree with TRBD1. Germline V CDR1 and CDR2: WNHNN, SYGVQD (reference sequence). The CDR3 has 12 amino acids. V was clipped by 7 bases and J by 7 bases; unmatched bases: 6. CDR3 loop: CASTRQGWEQYF. The CDR3 nucleotides are TGCGCCAGCACCAGACAGGGGTGGGAGCAGTACTTC.

The chain has TRBV7-9 and TRBJ1-5; no reliable D call. The CDR3 has 12 amino acids. Germline V gene lookup returns CDR1 SEHNR and CDR2 FQNEAQ (reference sequence). Trimming shortened V by 1 base and J by 9 bases, and 7 bases separated the two germline ends. CDR3 bases: TGTGCCAGCAGCTTAGAATCATGGCCCCAGCATTTT. This gives the protein CASSLESWPQHF.

V gene TRBV28 combines with J gene TRBJ2-7; TRBD2 matches at 12 bases. The germline V gene has CDR1 MDHEN and CDR2 SYDVKM. V dropped 5 bases and J dropped 3; count of bases not matched to a gene: 8. CDR3 length: 16 amino acids. The CDR3 spells CASSLRTSGIFYEQYF. CDR3 DNA: TGTGCCAGCAGTCTCCGGACTAGCGGGATATTCTACGAGCAGTACTTC. Complete variable domain (other parts from reference TRBV28 and TRBJ2-7): DVKVTQSSRYLVKRTGEKVFLECVQDMDHENMFWYRQDPGLGLRLIYFSYDVKMKEKGDIPEGYSVSREKKERFSLILESASTNQTSMYLCASSLRTSGIFYEQYFGPGTRLTVT.

The sample holds a few counts of this clonotype. This chain connects TRBV4-1 to TRBJ2-6; no firm D call. The CDR3 length is 18 residues. The ends were cut back, 0 bases at V and 0 bases at J, with 12 bases in the middle. Germline assignment: CDR1 MGHRA and CDR2 YSYEKL. The CDR3 DNA reads as TGCGCCAGCAGCCAAGAACCTGGCGATAACTCTGGGGCCAACGTCCTGACTTTC. Its translation: CASSQEPGDNSGANVLTF.

This clonotype was found many times. V is TRBV29-1 and J is TRBJ2-1; 12 nucleotides match TRBD2. This CDR3 has 12 residues. The germline V gene has CDR1 SQVTM and CDR2 ANQGSEA. The ends lost 6 bases at V and 8 bases at J; junction bases unmatched: 2. Written as DNA, the CDR3 is TGCAGCGTCGGACTAGCGGGATATGAGCAGTTCTTC. Residues: CSVGLAGYEQFF.

This clonotype came up a few times. V gene TRBV28 combines with J gene TRBJ2-5, with 9 nucleotides matching TRBD1. J gave up 3 bases and V 4 bases, and 6 bases lay outside the gene matches. Looked up from germline, CDR1 is MDHEN and CDR2 is SYDVKM. This CDR3 comprises 15 residues. This chain's CDR3 is CASSSAGTGKETQYF. The CDR3 DNA reads as TGTGCCAGCAGTTCCGCCGGGACAGGGAAAGAGACCCAGTACTTC.

Details on this clonotype: The junction shows a germline mismatch at one end, possibly a read error. The V and J genes are TRBV28 and TRBJ1-2; D is uncertain. The CDR3 is 15 residues long. Looked up from germline, CDR1 is MDHEN and CDR2 is SYDVKM. The CDR3 is CASSPRQVLNCGYTF. As DNA, the CDR3 is TGTGCCAGCAGTCCCCGCCAGGTACTTAACTGTGGCTACACCTTC.